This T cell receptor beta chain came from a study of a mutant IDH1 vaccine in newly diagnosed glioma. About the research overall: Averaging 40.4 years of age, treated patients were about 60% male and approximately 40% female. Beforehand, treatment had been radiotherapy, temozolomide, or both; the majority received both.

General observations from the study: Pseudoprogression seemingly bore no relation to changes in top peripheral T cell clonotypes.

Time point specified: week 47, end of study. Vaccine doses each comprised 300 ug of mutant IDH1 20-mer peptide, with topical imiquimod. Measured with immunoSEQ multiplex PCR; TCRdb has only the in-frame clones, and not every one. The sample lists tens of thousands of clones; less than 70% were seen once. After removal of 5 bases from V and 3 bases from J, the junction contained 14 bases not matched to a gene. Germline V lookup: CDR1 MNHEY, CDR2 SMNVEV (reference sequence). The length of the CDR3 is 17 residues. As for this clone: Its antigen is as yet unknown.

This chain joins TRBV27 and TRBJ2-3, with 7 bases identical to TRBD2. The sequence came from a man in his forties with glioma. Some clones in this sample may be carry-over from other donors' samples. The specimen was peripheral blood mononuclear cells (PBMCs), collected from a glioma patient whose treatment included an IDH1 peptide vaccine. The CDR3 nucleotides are TGTGCCAGCAGTCTCGGTGGTGGGGGGGTTCGAACAGATACGCAGTATTTT. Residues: CASSLGGGGVRTDTQYF.